A single sample gave rise to the 8 T cell receptor beta chains below, sequenced in a study of molecular identifiers for immune sequencing clone quantification. MiXCR was run by TCRdb on the PCR reads, yielding one entry per CDR3 protein. The sample consists of approximately 500,000 distinct CDR3 sequences, roughly 26% of them appearing once. The sequenced sample was naive CD8+ T cells from blood, with Jurkat cell RNA spiked in. Subset indicated: FACS-sorted CD8+CD4-CCR7+CD45RA+ naive T cells. The receptors shown here come from a human donor in good health. Some libraries in this study had Jurkat cell RNA spiked in.

The chain links TRBV5-1 to TRBJ2-7; tentatively, D is TRBD1 or TRBD2 (5 bases each). CDR1 and CDR2 (germline): SGHRS, YFSETQ. V was trimmed by 3 bases and J by 5 bases, leaving 9 bases between them. This CDR3 is 12 amino acids long. The CDR3, as DNA: TGCGCCAGCAGCTGGGACGGGGACGAGCAGTACTTC. Protein product: CASSWDGDEQYF.

The chain uses TRBV20-1 and TRBJ2-3, with D unresolved. V was clipped by 4 bases and J by 2 bases, with 4 bases between them. CDR3 length: 11 residues. In germline, CDR1 is DFQATT, CDR2 SNEGSKA (reference sequence). CDR3 residues: CSAISTDTQYF. DNA for the CDR3: TGCAGTGCTATATCCACAGATACGCAGTATTTT.

The chain recombines TRBV5-6 with TRBJ1-1; D might be TRBD1 (5 bases). The CDR3 contains 16 residues. Trimming pared 0 bases from V and 6 bases from J, leaving 18 bases between. The germline gives CDR1 SGHDT, CDR2 YYEEEE. DNA for the CDR3: TGTGCCAGCAGCTTGGACACGGGATTCGGGGACGCTGAAGCTTTCTTT. Translating gives CASSLDTGFGDAEAFF.

In its sample, this clonotype was seen many times. V is TRBV20-1 and J is TRBJ2-3; D not certain. V was clipped by 0 bases and J by 2 bases, with 9 bases between them. The CDR3 is 14 amino acids. Germline CDR1 DFQATT, CDR2 SNEGSKA (reference sequence). The CDR3 nucleotides are TGCAGTGCTAGAGATATCCCCCCCACAGATACGCAGTATTTT. This sequence encodes CSARDIPPTDTQYF.

V gene TRBV6-1 combines with J gene TRBJ1-5; 10 bases line up with TRBD1. The germline V gene encodes CDR1 MNHNS and CDR2 SASEGT. V shed 7 bases and J 2 bases; nucleotides not matched to a gene: 11. The CDR3 runs 17 residues. In nucleotides, the CDR3 is TGTGCCAGCATCAACAACGACAGGGGGCTAGGCAATCAGCCCCAGCATTTT. It codes for CASINNDRGLGNQPQHF.

In the case of this clonotype: Given a much more abundant clone one base away, this may be a read error. This chain uses TRBV28 with TRBJ2-7; a weak D match, TRBD1 (5 bases). The V and J ends lost 7 bases and 2 bases respectively, with 18 bases between them. The CDR3 covers 15 residues. Germline CDR1 reads MDHEN; CDR2 reads SYDVKM. CDR3 in amino acids: CASNPTAILPYEQYF. CDR3 DNA sequence: TGTGCCAGCAATCCGACAGCTATTTTACCCTACGAGCAGTACTTC.

V and J are TRBV7-6 and TRBJ1-6; D is undetermined. Germline values: CDR1 SGHVS, CDR2 FNYEAQ. V lost 1 base and J lost 7, with 11 bases in between. The CDR3 consists of 15 residues. The DNA of the CDR3 is TGTGCCAGCAGCTTAGTGGAAGGAGGGAATTCACCCCTCCACTTT. It translates to CASSLVEGGNSPLHF.

This sequence joins TRBV19 and TRBJ2-4, with unresolved D. From germline, CDR1 is LNHDA and CDR2 SQIVND (reference sequence). The CDR3 covers 14 residues. With 4 bases removed from V and 1 base from J, the gap between germline ends came to 8 bases. In DNA form, the CDR3 reads TGTGCCAGTAGTACCGATTGGGCCAAAAACATTCAGTACTTC. It codes for CASSTDWAKNIQYF.